What follows is one T cell receptor beta chain and its context. Its specificity is not known. Assay used: immunoSEQ multiplex PCR; TCRdb lists only in-frame clones, some missing. This sample has around 68,000 clones, with 80% to 95% found just once. Per the germline V gene, CDR1 is MNHEY and CDR2 is SMNVEV (reference sequence). The CDR3 consists of 11 residues. The J segment lost 14 bases and the V segment lost 4 bases, leaving 3 bases of the junction unmatched. The sample belongs to a study of OX40 agonist ivuxolimab in advanced cancers. Findings of the study overall: Among patients with partial responses at 0.1-3.0 mg/kg, clonal expansion was among the lowest. In general, CD8+ T cells held more expanded clones than CD4+ did, on average. At doses 0.1 to 3.0 mg/kg, CD4+ and CD8+ clones expanded. Also showing low normalized T-cell clonal expansion were some of the nonresponders.

This chain links TRBV27 with TRBJ2-1; 9 bases are a match to TRBD1. The receptor's source is an adult with an advanced solid tumor such as melanoma, head and neck, liver or kidney cancer. The sample here was CD4+ or CD8+ T cells sorted from blood, taken in a trial of the OX40 agonist ivuxolimab. The CDR3 protein is CASSSDRGEFF. CDR3 nucleotides: TGTGCCAGCAGTTCCGACAGGGGGGAGTTCTTC.